A selection of T cell receptor beta chains follows, all from one sample in a study of blood T cells in healthy people across ages. Via MiXCR, TCRdb re-called the 5' RACE reads, giving one row per CDR3 protein. The table includes about 600,000 distinct CDR3 sequences, 47% detected once. Sequenced sample: blood. All receptors come from a man of 80 years or more in good health. CDR3s include the opening cysteine and the closing phenylalanine or tryptophan. Fields, in order: clone size, J gene, V gene, D gene, CDR3 protein, CDR3 DNA. D genes are given only for firm matches. Size is omitted from some rows. Given values are once, few, many or a class for expanded clones.

-,TRBJ2-7,TRBV29-1,-,CSVRTDYEQYF,TGCAGCGTCCGGACAGACTACGAGCAGTACTTC
-,TRBJ2-7,TRBV2,-,CASSQTSTANYEQYF,TGTGCCAGCAGTCAAACGTCGACAGCGAACTACGAGCAGTACTTC
few,TRBJ1-1,TRBV20-1,TRBD1,CSANRGPSNTEAFF,TGCAGTGCAAATAGGGGGCCATCGAACACTGAAGCTTTCTTT
-,TRBJ1-2,TRBV7-9,-,CASSSKQGYYGYTF,TGTGCCAGCAGCTCAAAACAGGGTTACTATGGCTACACCTTC
-,TRBJ2-7,TRBV7-3,-,CASSLNGGSGQYF,TGTGCCAGCAGCTTAAACGGTGGATCGGGGCAGTACTTC
-,TRBJ1-4,TRBV5-1,-,CASSLGRADEKLFF,TGCGCCAGCAGCTTGGGCAGGGCGGATGAAAAACTGTTTTTT
few,TRBJ2-1,TRBV5-1,TRBD1,CASARDRDYNEQFF,TGCGCCAGCGCCCGGGACAGAGACTACAATGAGCAGTTCTTC
-,TRBJ2-1,TRBV12-3/TRBV12-4,-,CASSAGAPYNEQFF,TGTGCCAGCTCCGCGGGGGCCCCCTACAATGAGCAGTTCTTC
-,TRBJ2-5,TRBV27,-,CASSAGTRVGETQYF,TGTGCCAGCAGTGCTGGGACTCGGGTAGGCGAGACCCAGTACTTC
-,TRBJ1-6,TRBV10-3,TRBD1,CARRQGADSPLHF,TGTGCCAGAAGACAGGGGGCGGATTCACCCCTCCACTTT
-,TRBJ2-5,TRBV7-2,TRBD2,CASSLSPRGGWETQYF,TGTGCCAGCAGCTTATCTCCGCGGGGGGGATGGGAGACCCAGTACTTC
-,TRBJ2-1,TRBV9,-,CASSYPPVAGEQFF,TGTGCCAGCAGCTATCCTCCCGTGGCAGGGGAGCAGTTCTTC
-,TRBJ2-1,TRBV20-1,-,CSVPGWNEQFF,TGCAGTGTCCCCGGGTGGAATGAGCAGTTCTTC
few,TRBJ2-7,TRBV4-2,-,CASSQDSGQISYEQYF,TGTGCCAGCAGCCAAGATTCGGGCCAGATCTCCTACGAGCAGTACTTC
many,TRBJ2-7,TRBV7-9,-,CASSRGTYEQYF,TGTGCCAGCAGTCGTGGGACCTACGAGCAGTACTTC
-,TRBJ2-7,TRBV18,-,CASSPPGVYEQYF,TGTGCCAGCTCACCGCCAGGGGTCTACGAGCAGTACTTC
many,TRBJ1-4,TRBV7-9,-,CASSSRQDPTNEKLFF,TGTGCCAGCAGCTCTCGACAGGACCCCACGAATGAAAAACTGTTTTTT
-,TRBJ1-6,TRBV4-3,TRBD1,CASSQDQGASPLHF,TGCGCCAGCAGCCAAGATCAGGGGGCCTCACCCCTCCACTTT
-,TRBJ1-4,TRBV4-3,TRBD1,CASSQDVTGSEKLFF,TGCGCCAGCAGCCAAGATGTGACAGGGTCAGAAAAACTGTTTTTT
-,TRBJ2-1,TRBV4-2,TRBD2,CASSQEGTSGYNEQFF,TGTGCCAGCAGCCAAGAAGGGACTAGCGGTTACAATGAGCAGTTCTTC
few,TRBJ2-3,TRBV20-1,TRBD1,CSARDRAADTQYF,TGCAGTGCTAGGGACAGGGCCGCAGATACGCAGTATTTT
many,TRBJ2-5,TRBV5-1,-,CASSLAFSGEETQYF,TGCGCCAGCAGCTTGGCTTTTAGCGGCGAGGAGACCCAGTACTTC
few,TRBJ1-1,TRBV7-2,TRBD1,CASSIQGGDTEAFF,TGTGCCAGCAGTATACAGGGGGGCGACACTGAAGCTTTCTTT
-,TRBJ2-1,TRBV20-1,-,CSATLGYLNEQFF,TGCAGTGCTACCTTGGGGTACCTCAATGAGCAGTTCTTC
few,TRBJ2-3,TRBV4-3,-,CASSPNRLSADTQYF,TGCGCCAGCAGCCCGAACCGACTATCCGCGGATACGCAGTATTTT
-,TRBJ2-1,TRBV20-1,-,CSASFSNTYNEQFF,TGCAGTGCTAGTTTTTCGAACACATACAATGAGCAGTTCTTC
-,TRBJ2-7,TRBV7-9,TRBD2,CASSSSGLGSSGEQYF,TGTGCCAGCAGCTCTAGTGGACTAGGAAGCTCTGGGGAGCAGTACTTC
few,TRBJ1-2,TRBV7-3,-,CASSFRKTANYGYTF,TGTGCCAGCAGCTTCAGAAAAACGGCTAACTATGGCTACACCTTC
-,TRBJ2-1,TRBV20-1,TRBD2,CSAAPGTSGRPYNEQFF,TGCAGTGCTGCACCCGGGACTAGCGGGCGACCGTACAATGAGCAGTTCTTC
-,TRBJ1-6,TRBV3-1,-,CASSPETAPNSPLHF,TGTGCCAGCAGCCCAGAGACGGCACCTAATTCACCCCTCCACTTT
-,TRBJ1-1,TRBV7-9,-,CASSLETNTEAFF,TGTGCCAGCAGCTTAGAGACGAACACTGAAGCTTTCTTT
once,TRBJ2-1,TRBV6-5,-,CASSTGSAEGNEQFF,TGTGCCAGCTCAACGGGCAGCGCAGAGGGGAATGAGCAGTTCTTC
-,TRBJ1-2,TRBV5-1,-,CASSLEGRIFYGYTF,TGCGCCAGCAGCTTGGAGGGACGAATATTCTATGGCTACACCTTC
-,TRBJ2-1,TRBV21-1,-,CASSTRTWTSYNEQFF,TGTGCCAGCAGCACCCGGACCTGGACCTCCTACAATGAGCAGTTCTTC
-,TRBJ1-4,TRBV20-1,-,CSAREGPGEKLFF,TGCAGTGCCCGCGAGGGACCGGGTGAAAAACTGTTTTTT
few,TRBJ1-6,TRBV25-1,-,CASSEYEAGVGNSPLHF,TGTGCCAGCAGTGAATACGAAGCCGGGGTAGGCAATTCACCCCTCCACTTT
few,TRBJ2-1,TRBV3-1,-,CASSQDGNSYNEQFF,TGTGCCAGCAGCCAAGATGGCAACTCCTACAATGAGCAGTTCTTC
few,TRBJ2-1,TRBV20-1,-,CSAVSAARSYNEQFF,TGCAGTGCTGTGAGCGCGGCGCGATCCTACAATGAGCAGTTCTTC
few,TRBJ2-7,TRBV10-3,-,CAISSSVGEQYF,TGTGCCATCAGCAGTTCCGTGGGGGAGCAGTACTTC
-,TRBJ2-1,TRBV7-8,TRBD2,CASSFSGRARNEQFF,TGTGCCAGCAGCTTTAGCGGGAGGGCCCGTAATGAGCAGTTCTTC
-,TRBJ2-4,TRBV12-5,-,CASGLVSPAGTRRNIQYF,TGTGCTAGTGGTTTGGTTTCCCCGGCGGGGACTCGGAGAAACATTCAGTACTTC
-,TRBJ1-2,TRBV6-2/TRBV6-3,TRBD1,CASSIYRGQNYGYTF,TGTGCCAGCAGTATCTACAGGGGGCAGAACTATGGCTACACCTTC
-,TRBJ2-1,TRBV4-3,TRBD2,CASSQDPAGGRYEQFF,TGCGCCAGCAGCCAAGATCCAGCGGGAGGGCGATATGAGCAGTTCTTC
-,TRBJ1-6,TRBV20-1,-,CSAQTDLGSPLHF,TGCAGTGCCCAAACAGATTTGGGTTCACCCCTCCACTTT
few,TRBJ1-5,TRBV7-9,TRBD1,CASSPTGGDLFSNQPQHF,TGTGCCAGCAGCCCGACAGGGGGCGATCTGTTTAGCAATCAGCCCCAGCATTTT
-,TRBJ2-3,TRBV10-3,TRBD2,CAISGGGRAPDTQYF,TGTGCCATCAGTGGGGGCGGGAGGGCCCCAGATACGCAGTATTTT
once,TRBJ2-5,TRBV2,TRBD2,CASKLAGQTQYF,TGTGCCAGCAAGCTAGCGGGTCAGACCCAGTACTTC